The source of this T cell receptor beta chain is a study of CD8+ T cells in alopecia areata. This clone appeared once. Its antigen is still unknown. The treatment denotes: oral pan-JAK inhibitor, 5-10 mg twice daily. RNA, once extracted, was reverse transcribed into cDNA for use as the sequencing template. The method was immunoSEQ multiplex PCR; TCRdb's version includes in-frame clones alone and lacks a portion of them. The sample contains 150,000 to 200,000 clones, just under 65% of which appear only once. The V and J ends lost 6 bases and 5 bases respectively, with 15 bases between them. The CDR3 totals 14 residues. CDR1 and CDR2 (germline): MNHEY, SMNVEV (reference sequence). Whole-study results and caveats: Normal skin contains resident alphabeta T cells, and these are also sequenced in scalp samples.

This sequence originates from a human donor with alopecia areata. Sequenced material: CD4+ T cells sorted from blood, taken around week 49, from a patient treated with tofacitinib. The chain employs TRBV27 and TRBJ2-3, with D perhaps TRBD1 (6 bases). CDR3 protein: CASRSWGRGDTQYF. The CDR3 DNA reads TGTGCCAGCAGATCGTGGGGGCGCGGAGATACGCAGTATTTT.